The 20 T cell receptor beta chains below all came from one sample that was sequenced in a study of graft-versus-host responses after intestinal transplantation. Around 200,000 CFSE-labeled responder cells were plated with around 200,000 irradiated, violet-dye-labeled stimulator cells. The method was immunoSEQ multiplex PCR; TCRdb's version includes in-frame clones alone and lacks a portion of them. The data hold roughly 13,000 clones, with more than 30% observed a single time. Here the sequenced sample was alloreactive CD8+ T cells from a mixed lymphocyte reaction culture, taken before intestinal transplant. Subset given: CFSE-low proliferating T cells sorted from roughly six-day pre-transplant mixed lymphocyte reaction (GvH or HvG direction). Receptors were obtained from a human patient who received an intestinal transplant.

This clone ranks as medium-sized. J is TRBJ1-5 and V is TRBV6-1; 7 nucleotides match TRBD1. The CDR3 is 16 amino acids. The germline V gene encodes CDR1 MNHNS and CDR2 SASEGT. J gave up 0 bases and V 4 bases, and 6 bases lay outside the gene matches. The CDR3 region is CASSAPRGNSNQPQHF. The CDR3 DNA reads TGTGCCAGCAGTGCTCCCAGGGGGAATAGCAATCAGCCCCAGCATTTT.

This clone was detected only a few times. The genes are TRBV5-6 and TRBJ2-1; D call uncertain. Germline values: CDR1 SGHDT, CDR2 YYEEEE. The CDR3 is made up of 13 amino acids. V lost 2 bases and J 6 bases, leaving 9 bases between the germline ends. CDR3 nucleotides: TGTGCCAGCAGCTTCTCACCGGGCAATGAGCAGTTCTTC. This encodes CASSFSPGNEQFF.

This clone was seen only a few times. This chain connects TRBV10-2 to TRBJ2-3; D is possibly TRBD1 (5 bases). CDR1 WSHSY and CDR2 SAAADI come from the germline V gene. CDR3 length: 14 residues. V dropped 3 bases and J dropped 2 bases, with 9 bases sitting between them. CDR3 amino acids: CASSEWGNTDTQYF. The DNA of the CDR3 is TGCGCCAGCAGTGAATGGGGCAACACAGATACGCAGTATTTT.

The chain recombines TRBV23-1 with TRBJ2-1; D is unclear. TRBV23-1 is sorted into the ORF group, with uncertain function. The CDR3 totals 16 residues. Trimming removed 0 bases from V and 4 bases from J, with 13 bases in between. CDR3 nucleotide sequence: TGCGCCAGCAGTCAATCGCCCGGGTCAGCTTACAATGAGCAGTTCTTC. This codes for CASSQSPGSAYNEQFF.

By share, this clone ranks as medium-sized. V is TRBV29-1 and J is TRBJ2-5; a weak D match, TRBD2 (6 bases). Germline V gives CDR1 SQVTM, CDR2 ANQGSEA. The CDR3 consists of 13 residues. V was trimmed by 3 bases and J by 1 base, leaving 9 bases between them. The CDR3: CSVDSGPQETQYF. In nucleotides, the CDR3 is TGCAGCGTTGATAGCGGACCCCAAGAGACCCAGTACTTC.

The sample holds a few counts of this clone. This chain connects TRBV27 to TRBJ2-7; 7 bases map to TRBD1. There are 13 residues in the CDR3. With 5 bases clipped from V and 2 bases from J, the junction kept 3 bases outside the gene matches. CDR1 is MNHEY, CDR2 SMNVEV, per germline (reference sequence). The CDR3 spells CASSMGQTYEQYF. DNA for the CDR3: TGTGCCAGCAGTATGGGACAGACCTACGAGCAGTACTTC.

V is TRBV10-2 and J is TRBJ2-1; 10 bases agree with TRBD2. The CDR3 contains 13 residues. The V segment lost 6 bases and the J segment 12 bases; nucleotides outside the gene matches: 8. CDR1 and CDR2 from the germline V gene are WSHSY and SAAADI. CDR3 DNA: TGCGCCAGCAGGCCTAGCGGGGGCTACACGCAGTTCTTC. Its translation is CASRPSGGYTQFF.

V usage is TRBV9 and J usage is TRBJ2-3; 7 positions match TRBD2. Germline CDR1 SGDLS, CDR2 YYNGEE. The CDR3 is 17 residues long. V was clipped by 2 bases and J by 0 bases; unmatched bases: 9. The CDR3 DNA sequence: TGTGCCAGCAGCGTCCTTGGGAGAGCGGGGAGCACAGATACGCAGTATTTT. Its translation is CASSVLGRAGSTDTQYF.

In this sample, this clone turned up a few times. The chain combines TRBV16 with TRBJ1-1; 7 positions agree with TRBD1. The J segment lost 4 bases and the V segment lost 4 bases, leaving 6 bases of the junction unmatched. Germline CDR1 KGHSY, CDR2 FQNENV. The CDR3 extends over 14 amino acids. The CDR3 protein is CASSPSPGGTEAFF. The CDR3 nucleotides read TGTGCCAGCAGCCCCTCACCAGGGGGCACTGAAGCTTTCTTT. Full variable domain (outside the CDR3, taken from reference TRBV16 and TRBJ1-1): GEEVAQTPKHLVRGEGQKAKLYCAPIKGHSYVFWYQQVLKNEFKFLISFQNENVFDETGMPKERFSAKCLPNSPCSLEIQATKLEDSAVYFCASSPSPGGTEAFFGQGTRLTVV.

The CDR3 DNA is TGTGCCAGCAGCTTGTTAAGGGCTAGCGGGGGAATCTACGAGCAGTACTTC. This translates into CASSLLRASGGIYEQYF. The rearrangement uses TRBV5-5 and TRBJ2-5; 10 nucleotides match TRBD2. TRBJ2-7 matches the DNA end more closely, so the J call is doubtful. CDR1 is SGHKS and CDR2 is YYEKEE in the germline V gene (reference sequence). This CDR3 contains 17 residues.

The chain recombines TRBV5-4 with TRBJ2-7; 7 nucleotides agree with TRBD1. Losses at the gene ends were 4 bases for V and 6 bases for J; bases not matched to a gene: 10. This CDR3 has 14 amino acids. The germline V gene encodes CDR1 SGHNT and CDR2 YYREEE (reference sequence). CDR3 residues: CASSPGPGTAEQYF. The CDR3 nucleotides are TGTGCCAGCAGCCCAGGTCCCGGGACAGCCGAGCAGTACTTC.

This chain joins TRBV30 and TRBJ1-2; D is ambiguous. This CDR3 has 17 amino acids. Looked up from germline, CDR1 is GTSNPN and CDR2 is SVGIG (reference sequence). Deletions cut 0 bases from V and 8 bases from J, with 25 bases between. CDR3 nucleotides: TGTGCCTGGAGTGTAGCGAAAAGCGTCAGTCTATCGAAGGGCTACACCTTC. Amino acid sequence: CAWSVAKSVSLSKGYTF.

This clone was seen a handful of times. The chain has TRBV6-5 and TRBJ2-7; the match to TRBD2 covers 7 bases. The CDR3 extends over 14 amino acids. Germline CDR1 reads MNHEY; CDR2 reads SVGAGI. With V trimmed by 2 bases and J by 1 base, 2 bases remained unmatched. The CDR3 DNA sequence: TGTGCCAGCAGTTACGGGGGAGGGTCCTACGAGCAGTACTTC. It translates to CASSYGGGSYEQYF.

V gene TRBV30 combines with J gene TRBJ1-2; TRBD1 matches at 9 bases. In germline, CDR1 is GTSNPN, CDR2 SVGIG (reference sequence). The trim removed 3 bases at V and 8 bases at J, leaving 7 bases unmatched. This CDR3 comprises 13 residues. CDR3 in DNA: TGTGCCTGGAGCTCACAGGGGGCTGGAGGCTACACCTTC. Its translation: CAWSSQGAGGYTF.

DNA for the CDR3: TGTGCCATCAGGCACACTAGCGGGGGTCACAATGAGCAGTTCTTC. This translates into CAIRHTSGGHNEQFF. The chain employs TRBV10-3 and TRBJ2-1, with 11 nucleotides matching TRBD2. The CDR3 consists of 15 residues. With 6 bases clipped from V and 5 bases from J, the junction kept 6 bases outside the gene matches. Per the germline V gene, CDR1 is ENHRY and CDR2 is SYGVKD.

This chain uses TRBV10-3 with TRBJ2-5; 7 nucleotides match TRBD2. Germline V gene data show CDR1 as ENHRY and CDR2 as SYGVKD. The CDR3 extends over 13 amino acids. V trimming: 6 bases; J trimming: 2 bases; junction bases outside the gene matches: 3. DNA for the CDR3: TGTGCCATCAGCCAGGGACTACAAGAGACCCAGTACTTC. It codes for CAISQGLQETQYF.

By sample fraction, this clone is medium-sized. The chain joins TRBV6-5 to TRBJ1-2, with D perhaps TRBD1 (5 bases). This CDR3 is 15 amino acids long. Deletions cut 0 bases from V and 8 bases from J, with 16 bases between. Germline V gene data show CDR1 as MNHEY and CDR2 as SVGAGI. This chain's CDR3 is CASSYSREAPQGYTF. Written as DNA, the CDR3 is TGTGCCAGCAGTTACTCCAGGGAAGCTCCTCAGGGCTACACCTTC.

The genes are TRBV5-5 and TRBJ2-7; D is uncertain. Looked up from germline, CDR1 is SGHKS and CDR2 is YYEKEE (reference sequence). The CDR3 runs to 15 residues. V lost 2 bases and J lost 0, with 12 bases in between. Here the CDR3 DNA reads TGTGCCAGCAGCTTCTTTGTGGAGAGCTCCTACGAGCAGTACTTC. This codes for CASSFFVESSYEQYF.

This clone has only a few counts. The chain combines TRBV11-2 with TRBJ2-5; D may be TRBD2 (6 bases). Trimming stripped 5 bases from V and 3 bases from J, with 13 bases between. The germline V gene has CDR1 SGHAT and CDR2 FQNNGV. The CDR3 covers 14 residues. CDR3 in amino acids: CASSQGLPKETQYF. The CDR3 bases are TGTGCCAGCAGCCAGGGACTTCCTAAAGAGACCCAGTACTTC. Based on the CDR3 plus reference TRBV11-2 and TRBJ2-5, the full variable domain is EAGVAQSPRYKIIEKRQSVAFWCNPISGHATLYWYQQILGQGPKLLIQFQNNGVVDDSQLPKDRFSAERLKGVDSTLKIQPAKLEDSAVYLCASSQGLPKETQYFGPGTRLLVL.

The rearrangement joins TRBV12-5 to TRBJ1-1; 7 bases align to TRBD1. Unmatched junction bases numbered 6, after V lost 1 base and J lost 1 base. Germline V gene lookup returns CDR1 LGHNT and CDR2 FRNRAP. This CDR3 has 16 amino acids. The CDR3 reads CASGLAPGTANTEAFF. DNA of the CDR3: TGTGCTAGTGGTTTGGCTCCCGGGACAGCGAACACTGAAGCTTTCTTT.